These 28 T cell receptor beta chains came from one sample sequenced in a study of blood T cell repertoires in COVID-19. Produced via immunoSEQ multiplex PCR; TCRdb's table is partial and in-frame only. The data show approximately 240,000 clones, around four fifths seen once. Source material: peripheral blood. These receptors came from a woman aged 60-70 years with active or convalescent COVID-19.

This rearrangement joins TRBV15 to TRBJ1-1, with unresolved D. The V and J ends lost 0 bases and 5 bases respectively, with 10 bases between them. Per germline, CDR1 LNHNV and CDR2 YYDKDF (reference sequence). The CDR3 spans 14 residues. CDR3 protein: CATSREAMQTEAFF. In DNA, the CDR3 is TGTGCCACCAGCAGAGAGGCCATGCAGACTGAAGCTTTCTTT.

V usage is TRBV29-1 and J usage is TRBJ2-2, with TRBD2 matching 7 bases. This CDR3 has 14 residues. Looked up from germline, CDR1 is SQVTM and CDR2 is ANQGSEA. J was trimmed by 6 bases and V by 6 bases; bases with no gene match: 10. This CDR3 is CSVGTLGGAGELFF. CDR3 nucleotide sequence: TGCAGCGTGGGGACCTTGGGGGGGGCCGGGGAGCTGTTTTTT.

The CDR3 spells CASRKLGGSSYNSPLHF. The CDR3, as DNA: TGTGCCAGTAGGAAACTTGGGGGGAGCTCCTATAATTCACCCCTCCACTTT. The rearrangement links TRBV19 to TRBJ1-6; D possibly corresponds to TRBD1 (5 bases). V dropped 6 bases and J dropped 0 bases, with 15 bases sitting between them. This CDR3 comprises 17 residues. Germline V gene lookup returns CDR1 LNHDA and CDR2 SQIVND (reference sequence).

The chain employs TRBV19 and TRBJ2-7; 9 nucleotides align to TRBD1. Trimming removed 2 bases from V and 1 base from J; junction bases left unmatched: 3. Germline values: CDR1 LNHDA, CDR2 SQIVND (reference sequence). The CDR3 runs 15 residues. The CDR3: CASSISGTGSYEQYF. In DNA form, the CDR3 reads TGTGCCAGTAGTATAAGTGGGACAGGGTCCTACGAGCAGTACTTC. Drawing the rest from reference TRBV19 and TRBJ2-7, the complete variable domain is DGGITQSPKYLFRKEGQNVTLSCEQNLNHDAMYWYRQDPGQGLRLIYYSQIVNDFQKGDIAEGYSVSREKKESFPLTVTSAQKNPTAFYLCASSISGTGSYEQYFGPGTRLTVT.

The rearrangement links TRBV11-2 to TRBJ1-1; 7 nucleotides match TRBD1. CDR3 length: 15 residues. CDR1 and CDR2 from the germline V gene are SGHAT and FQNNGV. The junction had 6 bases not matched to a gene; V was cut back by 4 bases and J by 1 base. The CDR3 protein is CASSSQGIRNTEAFF. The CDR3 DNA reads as TGTGCCAGCAGCTCACAGGGGATAAGGAACACTGAAGCTTTCTTT.

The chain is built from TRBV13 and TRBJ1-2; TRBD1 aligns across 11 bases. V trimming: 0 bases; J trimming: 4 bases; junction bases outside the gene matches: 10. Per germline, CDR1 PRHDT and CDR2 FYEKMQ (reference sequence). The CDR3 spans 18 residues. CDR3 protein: CASSLGPSRDRGSYGYTF. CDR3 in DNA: TGTGCCAGCAGCTTAGGACCATCTAGGGACAGGGGGTCCTATGGCTACACCTTC.

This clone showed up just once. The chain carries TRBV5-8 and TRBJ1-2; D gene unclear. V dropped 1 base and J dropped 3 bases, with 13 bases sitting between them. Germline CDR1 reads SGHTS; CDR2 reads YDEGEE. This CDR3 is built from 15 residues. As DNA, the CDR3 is TGTGCCAGCAGCTTGTATAGGCCAGAGGACTATGGCTACACCTTC. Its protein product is CASSLYRPEDYGYTF.

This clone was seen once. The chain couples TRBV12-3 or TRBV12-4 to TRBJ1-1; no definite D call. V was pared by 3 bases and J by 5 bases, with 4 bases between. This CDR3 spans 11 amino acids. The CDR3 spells CASSLYTEAFF. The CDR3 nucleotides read TGTGCCAGCAGTTTGTATACTGAAGCTTTCTTT.

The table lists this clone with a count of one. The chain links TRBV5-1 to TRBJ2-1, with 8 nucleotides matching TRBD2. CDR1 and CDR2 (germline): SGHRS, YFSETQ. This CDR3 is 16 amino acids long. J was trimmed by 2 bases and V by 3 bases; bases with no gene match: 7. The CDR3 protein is CASSYSGSSTYNEQFF. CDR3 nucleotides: TGCGCCAGCAGCTACAGCGGGAGTTCCACCTACAATGAGCAGTTCTTC.

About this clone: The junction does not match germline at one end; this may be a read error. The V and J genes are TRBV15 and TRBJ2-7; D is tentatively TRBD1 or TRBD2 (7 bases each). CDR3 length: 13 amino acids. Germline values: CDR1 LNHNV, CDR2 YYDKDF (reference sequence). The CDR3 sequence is CAARGEGRHEQYF. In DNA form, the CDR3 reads TGTGCCGCCAGGGGGGAGGGCCGCCACGAGCAGTACTTC.

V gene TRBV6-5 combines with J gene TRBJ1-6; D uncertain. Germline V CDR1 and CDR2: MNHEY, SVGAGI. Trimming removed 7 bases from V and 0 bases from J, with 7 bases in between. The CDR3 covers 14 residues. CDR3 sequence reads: CASTGSSYNSPLHF. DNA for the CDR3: TGTGCCAGCACCGGGAGCTCCTATAATTCACCCCTCCACTTT.

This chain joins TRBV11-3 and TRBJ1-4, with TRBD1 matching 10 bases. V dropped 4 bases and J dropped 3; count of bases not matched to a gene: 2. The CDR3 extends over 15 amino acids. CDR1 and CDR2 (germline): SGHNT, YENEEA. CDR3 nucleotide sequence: TGTGCCAGCAGCTCGGGACAGGGGCCTAATGAAAAACTGTTTTTT. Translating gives CASSSGQGPNEKLFF.

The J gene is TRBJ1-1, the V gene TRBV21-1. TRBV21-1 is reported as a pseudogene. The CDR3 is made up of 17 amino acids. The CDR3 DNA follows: TGTGCCAGCAGCGAAGGGGGGGAGTCGGGTTTGAACACTGAAGCTTTCTTT. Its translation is CASSEGGESGLNTEAFF.

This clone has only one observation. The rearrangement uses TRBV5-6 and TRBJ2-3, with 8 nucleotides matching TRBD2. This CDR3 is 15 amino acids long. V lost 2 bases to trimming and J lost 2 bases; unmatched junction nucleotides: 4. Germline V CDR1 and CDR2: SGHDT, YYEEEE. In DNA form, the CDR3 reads TGTGCCAGCAGCTTCGTAGCGGGATCCACAGATACGCAGTATTTT. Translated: CASSFVAGSTDTQYF.

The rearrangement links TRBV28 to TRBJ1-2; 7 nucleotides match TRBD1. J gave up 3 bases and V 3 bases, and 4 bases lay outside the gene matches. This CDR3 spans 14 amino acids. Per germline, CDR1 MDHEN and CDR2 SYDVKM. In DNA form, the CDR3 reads TGTGCCAGCAGTTTGGACAGGATATACTATGGCTACACCTTC. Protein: CASSLDRIYYGYTF.

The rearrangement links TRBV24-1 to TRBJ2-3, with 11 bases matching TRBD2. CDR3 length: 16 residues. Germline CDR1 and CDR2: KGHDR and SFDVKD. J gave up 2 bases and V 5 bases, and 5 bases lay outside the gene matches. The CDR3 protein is CATSGLAGGNTDTQYF. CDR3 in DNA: TGTGCCACCAGTGGTCTAGCGGGAGGCAACACAGATACGCAGTATTTT.

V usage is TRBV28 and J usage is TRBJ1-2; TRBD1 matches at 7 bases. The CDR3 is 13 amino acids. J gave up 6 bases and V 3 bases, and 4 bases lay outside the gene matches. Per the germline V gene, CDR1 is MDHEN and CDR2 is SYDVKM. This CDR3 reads CASSFLGGDGYTF. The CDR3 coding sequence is TGTGCCAGCAGTTTTCTAGGGGGCGATGGCTACACCTTC.

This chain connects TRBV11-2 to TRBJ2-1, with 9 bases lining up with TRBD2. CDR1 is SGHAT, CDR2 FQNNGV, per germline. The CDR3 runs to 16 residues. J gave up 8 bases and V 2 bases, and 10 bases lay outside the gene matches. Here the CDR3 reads CASSLSAGTSSYEQFF. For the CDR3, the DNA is TGTGCCAGCAGCTTATCCGCCGGGACTAGCTCGTATGAGCAGTTCTTC.

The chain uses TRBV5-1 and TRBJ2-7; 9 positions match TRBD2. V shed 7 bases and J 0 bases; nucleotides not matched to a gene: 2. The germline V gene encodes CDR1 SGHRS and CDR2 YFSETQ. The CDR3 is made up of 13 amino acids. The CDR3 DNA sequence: TGCGCCAGCGGACTAGCGCCCTCCTACGAGCAGTACTTC. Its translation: CASGLAPSYEQYF.

CDR3 DNA sequence: TGTGCCAGCAGGGAGGCAGGACTCTACGAGCAGTACGTC. Translated, it gives CASREAGLYEQYV. The J gene is TRBJ2-7, the V gene TRBV6-5; D is possibly TRBD2 (5 bases). The CDR3 runs 13 residues. Germline CDR1 and CDR2: MNHEY and SVGAGI. V was shortened by 6 bases and J by 3 bases, with 12 bases between the two germline ends.

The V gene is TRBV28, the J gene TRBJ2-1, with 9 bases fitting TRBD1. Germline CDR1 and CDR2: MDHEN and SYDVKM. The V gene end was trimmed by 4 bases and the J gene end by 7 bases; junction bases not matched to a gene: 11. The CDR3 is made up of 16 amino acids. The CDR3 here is CASSSPAGTGINEQFF. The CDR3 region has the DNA TGTGCCAGCAGTTCCCCCGCCGGGACAGGGATTAATGAGCAGTTCTTC.

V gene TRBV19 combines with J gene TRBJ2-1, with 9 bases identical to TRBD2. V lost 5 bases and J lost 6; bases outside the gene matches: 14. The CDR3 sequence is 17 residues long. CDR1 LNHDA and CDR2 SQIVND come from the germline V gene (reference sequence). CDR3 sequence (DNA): TGTGCCAGTAGTGCTCGGCCGGGAGCGGGAGGAAGCAATGAGCAGTTCTTC. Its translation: CASSARPGAGGSNEQFF.

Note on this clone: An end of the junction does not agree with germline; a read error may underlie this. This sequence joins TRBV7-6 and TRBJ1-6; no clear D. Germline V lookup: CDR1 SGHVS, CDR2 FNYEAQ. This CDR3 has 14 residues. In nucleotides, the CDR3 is TGTGCCAGCAGCCTAGCTATCTCGGGGTCACCCCTCCACTTT. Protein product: CASSLAISGSPLHF.

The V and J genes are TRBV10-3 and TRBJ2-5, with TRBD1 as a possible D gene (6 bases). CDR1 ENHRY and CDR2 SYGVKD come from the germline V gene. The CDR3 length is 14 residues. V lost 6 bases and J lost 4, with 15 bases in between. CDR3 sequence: CAISQDRYAETQYF. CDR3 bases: TGTGCCATCAGCCAAGACAGGTACGCAGAGACCCAGTACTTC.

DNA of the CDR3: TGTGCCACCAGTGATCAGACACGGACTAGCACAGATACGCAGTATTTT. Amino acid sequence: CATSDQTRTSTDTQYF. The chain combines TRBV24-1 with TRBJ2-3; tentative D call: TRBD2 (5 bases). V dropped 3 bases and J dropped 0 bases, with 12 bases sitting between them. This CDR3 is 16 amino acids long. Germline V gives CDR1 KGHDR, CDR2 SFDVKD.

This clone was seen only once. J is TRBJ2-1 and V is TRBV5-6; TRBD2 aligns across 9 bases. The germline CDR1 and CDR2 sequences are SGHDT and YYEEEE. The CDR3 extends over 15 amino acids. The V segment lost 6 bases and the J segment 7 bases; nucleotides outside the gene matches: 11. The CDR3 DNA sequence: TGTGCCAGCACCCCGTTAGCGGGGGTTACAAATGAGCAGTTCTTC. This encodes CASTPLAGVTNEQFF.

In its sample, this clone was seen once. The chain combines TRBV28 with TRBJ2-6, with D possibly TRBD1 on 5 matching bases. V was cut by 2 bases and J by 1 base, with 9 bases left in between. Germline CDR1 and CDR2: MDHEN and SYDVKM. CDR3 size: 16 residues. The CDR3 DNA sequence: TGTGCCAGCAGTTTACCGCAGGGATCTGGGGCCAACGTCCTGACTTTC. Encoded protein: CASSLPQGSGANVLTF. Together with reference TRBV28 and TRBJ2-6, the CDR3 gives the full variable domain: DVKVTQSSRYLVKRTGEKVFLECVQDMDHENMFWYRQDPGLGLRLIYFSYDVKMKEKGDIPEGYSVSREKKERFSLILESASTNQTSMYLCASSLPQGSGANVLTFGAGSRLTVL.

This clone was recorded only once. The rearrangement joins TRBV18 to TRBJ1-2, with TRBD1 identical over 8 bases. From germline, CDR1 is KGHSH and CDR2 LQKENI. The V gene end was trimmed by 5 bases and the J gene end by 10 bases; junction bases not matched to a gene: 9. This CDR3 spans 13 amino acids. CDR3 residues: CASSIRDRTDYTF. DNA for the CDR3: TGTGCCAGCTCAATCCGGGACAGGACGGACTACACCTTC.